This T cell receptor beta chain was identified in a study of graft-versus-host responses after intestinal transplantation. Background on the study: Tacrolimus and steroids were given for three to four years to all recipients after anti-thymocyte globulin induction. Study outcomes and limitations: Analysis identified GvH clones in recipient marrow, with some appearing first in ileum or blood. There was an association between peak levels of circulating GvH clones and early post-transplant HvG declines.

Comments on this clone: Its antigen is undetermined.

Produced via immunoSEQ multiplex PCR; TCRdb's table is partial and in-frame only. The data contain approximately 110,000 clones, around 94% of them singletons. The V end was cut by 2 bases, the J end by 2 bases, with 12 bases between. Germline V CDR1 and CDR2: SQVTM, ANQGSEA. The CDR3 length is 14 residues. The sample here was unstimulated CD8+ T cells sorted from spleen or lymph node cells, taken before transplant. The source is a human donor who was the organ donor for an intestinal transplant. The rearrangement links TRBV29-1 to TRBJ1-2; D is unclear. CDR3 loop: CSVEWWEGNYGYTF. CDR3 coding DNA: TGCAGCGTTGAATGGTGGGAAGGGAACTATGGCTACACCTTC.